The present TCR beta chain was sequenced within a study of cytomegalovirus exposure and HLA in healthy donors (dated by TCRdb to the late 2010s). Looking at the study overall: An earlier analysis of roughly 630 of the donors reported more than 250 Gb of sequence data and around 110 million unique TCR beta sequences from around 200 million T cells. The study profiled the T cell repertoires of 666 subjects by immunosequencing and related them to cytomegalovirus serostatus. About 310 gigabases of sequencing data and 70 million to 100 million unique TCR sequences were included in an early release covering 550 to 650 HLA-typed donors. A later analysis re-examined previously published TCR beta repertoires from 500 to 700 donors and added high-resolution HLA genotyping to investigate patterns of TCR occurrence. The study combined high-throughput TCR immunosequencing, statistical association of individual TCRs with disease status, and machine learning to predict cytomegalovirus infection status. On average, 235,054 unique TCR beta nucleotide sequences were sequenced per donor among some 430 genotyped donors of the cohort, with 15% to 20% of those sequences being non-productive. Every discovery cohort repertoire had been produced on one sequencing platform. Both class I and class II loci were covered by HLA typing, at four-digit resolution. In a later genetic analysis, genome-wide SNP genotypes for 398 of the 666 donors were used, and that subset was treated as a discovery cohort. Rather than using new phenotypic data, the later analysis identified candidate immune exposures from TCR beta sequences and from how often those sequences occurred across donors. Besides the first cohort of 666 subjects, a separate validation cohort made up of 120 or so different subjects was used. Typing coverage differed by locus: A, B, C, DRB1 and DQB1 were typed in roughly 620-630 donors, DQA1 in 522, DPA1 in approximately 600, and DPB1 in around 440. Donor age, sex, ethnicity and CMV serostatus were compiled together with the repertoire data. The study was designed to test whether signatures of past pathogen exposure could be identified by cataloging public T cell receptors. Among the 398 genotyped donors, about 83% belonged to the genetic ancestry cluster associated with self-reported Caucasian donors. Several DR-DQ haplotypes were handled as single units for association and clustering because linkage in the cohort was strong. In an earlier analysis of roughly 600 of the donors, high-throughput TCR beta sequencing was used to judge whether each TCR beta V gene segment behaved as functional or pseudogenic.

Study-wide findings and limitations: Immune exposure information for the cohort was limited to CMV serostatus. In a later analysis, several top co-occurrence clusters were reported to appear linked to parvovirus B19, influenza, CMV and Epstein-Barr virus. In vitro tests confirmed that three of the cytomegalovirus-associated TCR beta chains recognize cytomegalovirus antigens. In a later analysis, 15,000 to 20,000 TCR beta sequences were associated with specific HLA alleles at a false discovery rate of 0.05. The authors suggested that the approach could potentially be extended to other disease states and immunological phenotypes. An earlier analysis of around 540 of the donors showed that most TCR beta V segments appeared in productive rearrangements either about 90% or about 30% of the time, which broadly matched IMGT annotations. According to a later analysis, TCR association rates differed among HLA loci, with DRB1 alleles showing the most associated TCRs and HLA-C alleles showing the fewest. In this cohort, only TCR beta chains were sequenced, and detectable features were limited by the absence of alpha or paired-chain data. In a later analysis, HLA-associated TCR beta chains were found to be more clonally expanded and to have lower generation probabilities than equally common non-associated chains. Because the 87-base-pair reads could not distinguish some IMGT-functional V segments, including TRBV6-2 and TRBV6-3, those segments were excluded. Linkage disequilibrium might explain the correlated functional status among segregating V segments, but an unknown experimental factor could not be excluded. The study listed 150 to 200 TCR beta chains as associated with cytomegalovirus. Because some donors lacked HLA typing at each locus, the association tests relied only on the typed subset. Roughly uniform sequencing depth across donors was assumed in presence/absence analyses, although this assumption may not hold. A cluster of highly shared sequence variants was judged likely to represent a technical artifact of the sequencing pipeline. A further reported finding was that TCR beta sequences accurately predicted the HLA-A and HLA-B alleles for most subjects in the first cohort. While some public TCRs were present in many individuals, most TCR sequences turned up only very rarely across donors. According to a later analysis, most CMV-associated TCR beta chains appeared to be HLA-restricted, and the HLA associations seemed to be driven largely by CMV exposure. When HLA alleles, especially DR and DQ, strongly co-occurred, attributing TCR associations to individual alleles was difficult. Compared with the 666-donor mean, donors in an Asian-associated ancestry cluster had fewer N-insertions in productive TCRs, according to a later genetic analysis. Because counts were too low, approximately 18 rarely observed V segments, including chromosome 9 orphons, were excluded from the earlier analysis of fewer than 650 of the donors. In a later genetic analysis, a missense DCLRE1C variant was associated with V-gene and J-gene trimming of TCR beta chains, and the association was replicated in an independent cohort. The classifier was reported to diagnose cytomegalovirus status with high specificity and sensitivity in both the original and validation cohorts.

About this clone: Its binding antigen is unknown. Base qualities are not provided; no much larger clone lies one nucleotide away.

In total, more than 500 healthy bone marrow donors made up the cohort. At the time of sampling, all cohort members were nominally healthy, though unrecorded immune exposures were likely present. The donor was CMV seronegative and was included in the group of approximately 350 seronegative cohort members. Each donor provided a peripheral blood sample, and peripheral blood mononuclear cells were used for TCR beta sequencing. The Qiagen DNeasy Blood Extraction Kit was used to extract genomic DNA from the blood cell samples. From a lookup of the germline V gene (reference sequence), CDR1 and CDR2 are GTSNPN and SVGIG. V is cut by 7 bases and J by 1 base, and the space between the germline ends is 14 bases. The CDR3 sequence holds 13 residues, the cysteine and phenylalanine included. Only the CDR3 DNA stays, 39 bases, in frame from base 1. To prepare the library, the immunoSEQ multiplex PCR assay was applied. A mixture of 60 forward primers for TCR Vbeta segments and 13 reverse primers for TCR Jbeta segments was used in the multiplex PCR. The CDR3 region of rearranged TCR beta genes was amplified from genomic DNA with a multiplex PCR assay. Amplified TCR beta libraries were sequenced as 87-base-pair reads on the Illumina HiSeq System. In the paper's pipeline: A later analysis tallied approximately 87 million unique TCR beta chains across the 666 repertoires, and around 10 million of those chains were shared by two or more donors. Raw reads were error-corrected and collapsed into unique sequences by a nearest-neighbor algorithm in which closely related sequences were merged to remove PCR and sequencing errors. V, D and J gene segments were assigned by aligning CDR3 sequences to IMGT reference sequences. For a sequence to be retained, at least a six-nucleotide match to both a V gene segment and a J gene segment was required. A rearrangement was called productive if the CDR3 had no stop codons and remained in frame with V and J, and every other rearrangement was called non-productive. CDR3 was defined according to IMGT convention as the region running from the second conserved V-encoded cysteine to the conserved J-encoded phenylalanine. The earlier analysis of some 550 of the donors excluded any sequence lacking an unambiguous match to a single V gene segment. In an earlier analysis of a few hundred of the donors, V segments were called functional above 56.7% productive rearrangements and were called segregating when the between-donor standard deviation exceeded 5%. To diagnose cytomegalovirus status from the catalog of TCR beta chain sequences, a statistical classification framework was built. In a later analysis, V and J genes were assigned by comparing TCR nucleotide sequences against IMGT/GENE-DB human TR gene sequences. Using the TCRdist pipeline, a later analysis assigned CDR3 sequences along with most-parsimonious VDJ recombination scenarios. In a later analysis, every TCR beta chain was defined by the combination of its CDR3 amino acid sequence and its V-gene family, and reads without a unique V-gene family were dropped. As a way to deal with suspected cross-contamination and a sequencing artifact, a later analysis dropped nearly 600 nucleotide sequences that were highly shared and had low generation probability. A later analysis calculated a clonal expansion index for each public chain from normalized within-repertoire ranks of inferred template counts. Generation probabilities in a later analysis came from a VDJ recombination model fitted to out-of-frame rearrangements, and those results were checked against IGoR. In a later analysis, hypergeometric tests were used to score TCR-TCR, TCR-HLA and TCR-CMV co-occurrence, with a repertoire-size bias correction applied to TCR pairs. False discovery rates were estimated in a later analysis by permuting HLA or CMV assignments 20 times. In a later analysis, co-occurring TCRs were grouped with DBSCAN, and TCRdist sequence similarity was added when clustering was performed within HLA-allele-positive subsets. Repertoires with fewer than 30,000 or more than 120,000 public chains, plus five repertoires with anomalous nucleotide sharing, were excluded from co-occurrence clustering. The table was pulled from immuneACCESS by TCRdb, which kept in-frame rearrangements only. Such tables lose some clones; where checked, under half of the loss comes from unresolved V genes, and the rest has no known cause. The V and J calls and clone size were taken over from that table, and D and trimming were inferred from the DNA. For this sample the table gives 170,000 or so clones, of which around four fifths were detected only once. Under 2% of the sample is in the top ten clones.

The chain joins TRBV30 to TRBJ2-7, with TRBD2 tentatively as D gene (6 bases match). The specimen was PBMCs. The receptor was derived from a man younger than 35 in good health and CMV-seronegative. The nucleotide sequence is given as TGTGCCTCGCGGGACGGAATTTCCTACGAGCAGTACTTC. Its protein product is CASRDGISYEQYF.